This TCR beta chain was recorded in a study of blood T cell repertoires in COVID-19 (dated by TCRdb to the early 2020s). Study-level background: Samples covering the acute and convalescent phases of COVID-19 were provided by collaborators in the United States, Italy and Spain. The material from the prospective study consisted of cDNA or gDNA derived from T cells, B-cell-depleted T cells, or PBMCs. Deeply sampled blood TCRbeta repertoires from subjects exposed to, actively infected with, or recovered from COVID-19 were included in the dataset. The repertoires were released in a freely available public database intended as a resource for research on the immune response to SARS-CoV-2. Samples came from the ongoing ImmuneRACE study (first 160 participants) plus 1,254 subjects from 6 global collaborators. Sample metadata almost always included a de-identified subject ID, COVID-19 status, age in years and sex. Where HLA class I and class II types were available, the types were taken from metadata supplied by the sample provider, not from assay-based typing.

What the research found in general, with its limitations: The quantity of clinical and demographic metadata differed by source and by participant and was supplied without curation.

The collaborating institutions used their own protocols to collect whole blood in K2EDTA tubes. For TCRbeta analysis, collaborator samples were shipped as frozen whole blood, as isolated PBMCs, or as DNA extracted from either sample type. In its sample, this clone was seen a few times. Its antigen remains unidentified. Per-base qualities were not stored, and no clone one base away is much larger. TCRbeta CDR3 regions were amplified from genomic DNA by means of the immunoSEQ Assay, a bias-controlled multiplex PCR. Under the source paper's analysis protocol: The number of nucleated cells in each sample was estimated from the amplification of reference gene primers within the assay. To quantify the absolute abundance of each unique TCRbeta CDR3 rearrangement, sequence reads were collapsed and filtered. Productive Simpson clonality was computed per sample as the square root of Simpson's diversity index over productive rearrangements. The source is immuneACCESS, and TCRdb retained only in-frame sequences with V and J called. Part of the clones is not carried over; for the studies checked, unresolved V genes explain less than half of this, and the remainder is unexplained. The V and J calls and clone size are taken from that table; D and trimming were inferred from the DNA. The sample table shows approximately 97,000 clones, and 85% to 90% are seen once. 3% of the sample comes from the top ten.

The germline V gene (reference sequence) specifies WNHNN as CDR1 and SYGVQD as CDR2. From the cysteine up to the phenylalanine, the CDR3 has a length of 13 residues. The entry retains the CDR3 DNA only, 39 bases that are in frame from base 1. Deletion took 5 bases off V and 3 bases off J, with a span of 10 bases between the germline ends. This clonotype was obtained from a man aged 45-65 years with active or convalescent COVID-19. Sequenced input: peripheral blood. The sequence links TRBV10-1 to TRBJ2-5; no confident D gene assignment can be made. The CDR3 has the sequence CASSLNLEETQYF. The bases read TGCGCCAGCAGTCTAAACTTAGAAGAGACCCAGTACTTC.